The sequence of this T cell receptor beta chain was determined in a study of blood T cell repertoires in COVID-19. Study-level background: Specimens from acute and convalescent COVID-19 originated in the United States, Italy and Spain.

The CDR3 loop spans 16 amino acids. The germline V gene encodes CDR1 KGHDR and CDR2 SFDVKD. V gave up 2 bases and J gave up 3 bases; unmatched junction bases: 6. Study processing details: Quantification of nucleated cells was approximated via reference gene primer amplification. The assay was immunoSEQ multiplex PCR, and TCRdb's table has in-frame clones only and misses some. The V and J calls and clone size are taken from that table; D and trimming were inferred from the DNA. Of about 150,000 clones detected, about 87% appear once; the ten largest clones hold under 7.5%. The sample holds a few counts of this clone.

The chain employs TRBV24-1 and TRBJ2-3, with 8 bases aligning to TRBD2. The clonotype comes from a man at least 80 years old with acute or convalescent COVID-19. The sequencing input was peripheral blood. This CDR3 is CATSDSQRGSTDTQYF. For the CDR3, the DNA is TGTGCCACCAGTGATTCCCAGCGGGGGTCGACAGATACGCAGTATTTT.